The present T cell receptor (beta chain) was sequenced within a study of T cells in Graves' hyperthyroidism and ophthalmopathy. Whole-study results and caveats: Appearing also in blood were most of the thyroid clonotypes expanded above 0.001.

The table lists this clonotype with a few counts. No antigen is known for it. Patients affected by ophthalmopathy presented a Clinical Activity Score of at least 3, a NOSPECS grade of at least 4, and disease duration below 3 months. Amplification of TCR beta CDR3 regions used RNA as the template. HTBI primers were employed in a first-round RT-PCR of the TCR CDR3. TCRdb re-called the multiplex PCR reads with MiXCR, one entry per CDR3 protein. The table includes 450,000 to 550,000 distinct CDR3 sequences, 24% detected once. Sequenced material: blood. The receptor comes from a woman in her 30s with Graves' ophthalmopathy.

The CDR3 nucleotides read TGTGCCACCAGTGATCCGTACGAGCAGTACTTC. This translates into CATSDPYEQYF. The V gene is TRBV24-1, the J gene TRBJ2-7; no definite D call. The CDR3 is 11 amino acids. V lost 3 bases and J lost 4, with 3 bases in between. CDR1 and CDR2 from the germline V gene are KGHDR and SFDVKD.